The entry that follows covers one TCR beta chain sequence. The antigen is undetermined. The data stem from a study of cytomegalovirus exposure and HLA in healthy donors. General observations from the study: Common viral pathogens seemed to be connected with several of the most significant clusters, according to a later analysis. As a later analysis showed, a missense DCLRE1C variant was linked to trimming of TCR beta V- and J-genes. Only CMV serostatus was available as immune exposure information.

Donors counted as nominally healthy when sampled, yet unrecorded immune exposures were likely. Both 60 Vbeta primers and 13 Jbeta primers went into the PCR. Sequencing was performed with immunoSEQ multiplex PCR; in TCRdb, only in-frame clones are kept and a portion is missing. The table records approximately 160,000 clones, about three quarters of them present only once. Germline V gene data show CDR1 as MDHEN and CDR2 as SYDVKM. The CDR3 is made up of 13 amino acids. Trimming pared 8 bases from V and 4 bases from J, leaving 13 bases between. The source material was PBMCs. J is TRBJ2-3 and V is TRBV28, with D possibly matching TRBD1 (5 bases). The TCR was taken from a man aged 18 to 29 in good health and CMV-seropositive. The CDR3 DNA follows: TGTGCCAGCGGGGCCCCAGGTCCAGATACGCAGTATTTT. Its translation is CASGAPGPDTQYF. The whole variable domain, remainder taken from reference TRBV28 and TRBJ2-3, is DVKVTQSSRYLVKRTGEKVFLECVQDMDHENMFWYRQDPGLGLRLIYFSYDVKMKEKGDIPEGYSVSREKKERFSLILESASTNQTSMYLCASGAPGPDTQYFGPGTRLTVL.